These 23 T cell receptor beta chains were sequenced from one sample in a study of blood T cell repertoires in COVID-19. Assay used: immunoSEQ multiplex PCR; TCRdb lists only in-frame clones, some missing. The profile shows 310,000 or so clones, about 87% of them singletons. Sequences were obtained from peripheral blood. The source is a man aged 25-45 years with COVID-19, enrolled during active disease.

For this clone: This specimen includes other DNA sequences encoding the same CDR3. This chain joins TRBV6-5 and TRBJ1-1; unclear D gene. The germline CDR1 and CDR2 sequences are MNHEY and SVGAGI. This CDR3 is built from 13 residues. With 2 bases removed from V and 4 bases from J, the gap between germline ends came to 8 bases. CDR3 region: CASSYGGFTEAFF. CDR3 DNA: TGTGCCAGCAGTTACGGAGGGTTCACTGAAGCTTTCTTT.

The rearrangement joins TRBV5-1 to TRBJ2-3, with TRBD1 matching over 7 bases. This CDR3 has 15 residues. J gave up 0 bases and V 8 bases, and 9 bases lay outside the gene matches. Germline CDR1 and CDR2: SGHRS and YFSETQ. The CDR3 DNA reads TGCGCCAGTTTTTTAATGGGACAGAGCACAGATACGCAGTATTTT. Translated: CASFLMGQSTDTQYF.

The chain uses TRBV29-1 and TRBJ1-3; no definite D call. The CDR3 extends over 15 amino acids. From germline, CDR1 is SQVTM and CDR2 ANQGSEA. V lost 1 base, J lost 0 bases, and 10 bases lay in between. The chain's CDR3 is CSVEGVGSSGNTIYF. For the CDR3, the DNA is TGCAGCGTTGAAGGAGTCGGTAGCTCTGGAAACACCATATATTTT.

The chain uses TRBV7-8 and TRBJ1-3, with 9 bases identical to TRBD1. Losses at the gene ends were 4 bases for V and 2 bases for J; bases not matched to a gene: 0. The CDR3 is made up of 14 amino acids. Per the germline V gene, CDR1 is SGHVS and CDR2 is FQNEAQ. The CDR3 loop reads CASSWDRAGNTIYF. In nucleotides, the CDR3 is TGTGCCAGCAGCTGGGACAGGGCTGGAAACACCATATATTTT.

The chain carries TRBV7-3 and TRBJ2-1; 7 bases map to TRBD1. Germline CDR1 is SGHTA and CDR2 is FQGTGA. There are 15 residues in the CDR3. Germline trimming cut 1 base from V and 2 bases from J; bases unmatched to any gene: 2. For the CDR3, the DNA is TGTGCCAGCAGCTTAAAGGGGGCCCCCTACAATGAGCAGTTCTTC. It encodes CASSLKGAPYNEQFF.

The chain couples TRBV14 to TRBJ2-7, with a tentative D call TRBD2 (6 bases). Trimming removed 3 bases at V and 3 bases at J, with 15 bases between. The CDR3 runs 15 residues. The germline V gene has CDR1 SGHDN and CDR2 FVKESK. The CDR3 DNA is TGTGCCAGCAGCCACCAGGGAGGATCCGGCTACGAGCAGTACTTC. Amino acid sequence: CASSHQGGSGYEQYF.

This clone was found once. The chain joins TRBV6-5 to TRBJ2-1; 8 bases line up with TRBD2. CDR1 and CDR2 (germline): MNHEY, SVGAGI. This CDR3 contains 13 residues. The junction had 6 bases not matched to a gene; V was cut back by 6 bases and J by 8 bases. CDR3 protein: CASRGLAAYEQFF. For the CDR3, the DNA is TGTGCCAGCAGAGGACTAGCTGCCTATGAGCAGTTCTTC.

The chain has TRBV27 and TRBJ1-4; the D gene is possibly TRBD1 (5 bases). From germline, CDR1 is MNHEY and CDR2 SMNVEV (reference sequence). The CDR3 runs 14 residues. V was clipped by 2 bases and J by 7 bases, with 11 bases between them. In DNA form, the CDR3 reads TGTGCCAGCAGTTTAATGGGGCTCAGTGAAAAACTGTTTTTT. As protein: CASSLMGLSEKLFF. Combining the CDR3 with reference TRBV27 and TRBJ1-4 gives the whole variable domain EAQVTQNPRYLITVTGKKLTVTCSQNMNHEYMSWYRQDPGLGLRQIYYSMNVEVTDKGDVPEGYKVSRKEKRNFPLILESPSPNQTSLYFCASSLMGLSEKLFFGSGTQLSVL.

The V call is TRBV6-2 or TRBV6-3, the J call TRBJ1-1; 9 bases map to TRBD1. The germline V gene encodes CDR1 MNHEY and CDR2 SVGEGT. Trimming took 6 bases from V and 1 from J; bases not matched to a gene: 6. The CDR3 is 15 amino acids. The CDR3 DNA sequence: TGTGCCAGCAGGTACAGGGGGCCAGGGAACACTGAAGCTTTCTTT. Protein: CASRYRGPGNTEAFF.

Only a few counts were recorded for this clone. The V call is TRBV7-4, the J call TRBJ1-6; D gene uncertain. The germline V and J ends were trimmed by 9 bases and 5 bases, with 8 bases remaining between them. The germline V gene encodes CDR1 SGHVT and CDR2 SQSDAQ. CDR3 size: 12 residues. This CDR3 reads CARQFDNSPLHF. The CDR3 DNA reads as TGTGCCAGACAGTTCGATAATTCACCCCTCCACTTT. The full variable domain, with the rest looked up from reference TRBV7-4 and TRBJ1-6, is GAGVSQSPRYKVAKRGRDVALRCDSISGHVTLYWYRQTLGQGSEVLTYSQSDAQRDKSGRPSGRFSAERPERSVSTLKIQRTEQGDSAVYLCARQFDNSPLHFGNGTRLTVT.

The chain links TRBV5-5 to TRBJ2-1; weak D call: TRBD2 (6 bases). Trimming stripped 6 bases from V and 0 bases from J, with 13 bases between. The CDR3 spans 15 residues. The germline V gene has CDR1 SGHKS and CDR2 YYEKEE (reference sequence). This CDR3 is CASIRDGSSYNEQFF. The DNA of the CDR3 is TGTGCCAGCATCAGGGACGGGAGCTCCTACAATGAGCAGTTCTTC. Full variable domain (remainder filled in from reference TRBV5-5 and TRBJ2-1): DAGVTQSPTHLIKTRGQQVTLRCSPISGHKSVSWYQQVLGQGPQFIFQYYEKEERGRGNFPDRFSARQFPNYSSELNVNALLLGDSALYLCASIRDGSSYNEQFFGPGTRLTVL.

In DNA, the CDR3 is TGTGCCAGCACCAGTAACAGCTACGAGCAGTACTTC. Its protein product is CASTSNSYEQYF. This chain joins TRBV2 and TRBJ2-7; D remains unclear. From germline, CDR1 is SNHLY and CDR2 FYNNEI. Trimming shortened V by 7 bases and J by 3 bases, and 10 bases separated the two germline ends. This CDR3 comprises 12 residues.

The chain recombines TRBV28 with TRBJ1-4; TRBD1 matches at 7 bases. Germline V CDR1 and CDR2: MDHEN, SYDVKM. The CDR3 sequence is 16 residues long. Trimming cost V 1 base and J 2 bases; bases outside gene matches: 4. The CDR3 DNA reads TGTGCCAGCAGTTTATTACAGGGGTGGACTAATGAAAAACTGTTTTTT. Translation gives CASSLLQGWTNEKLFF.

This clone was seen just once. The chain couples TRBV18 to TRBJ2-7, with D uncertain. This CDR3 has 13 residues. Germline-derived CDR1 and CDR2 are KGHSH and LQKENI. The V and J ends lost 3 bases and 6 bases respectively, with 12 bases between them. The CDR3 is CASSPQNTREQYF. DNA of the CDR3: TGTGCCAGCTCACCTCAGAACACACGCGAGCAGTACTTC.

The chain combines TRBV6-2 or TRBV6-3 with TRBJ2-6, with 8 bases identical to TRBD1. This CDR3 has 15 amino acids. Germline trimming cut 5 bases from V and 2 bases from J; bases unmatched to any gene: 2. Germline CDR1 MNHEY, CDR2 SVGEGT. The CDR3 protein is CASSMTGAGANVLTF. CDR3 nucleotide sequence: TGTGCCAGCAGTATGACAGGGGCTGGGGCCAACGTCCTGACTTTC.

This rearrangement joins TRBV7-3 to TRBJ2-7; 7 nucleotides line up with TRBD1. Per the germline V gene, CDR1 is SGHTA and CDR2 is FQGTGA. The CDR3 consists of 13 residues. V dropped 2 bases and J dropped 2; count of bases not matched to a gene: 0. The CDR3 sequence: CASSLDRAYEQYF. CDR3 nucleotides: TGTGCCAGCAGCTTAGACAGGGCCTACGAGCAGTACTTC. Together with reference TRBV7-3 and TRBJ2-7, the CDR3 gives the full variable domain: GAGVSQTPSNKVTEKGKYVELRCDPISGHTALYWYRQSLGQGPEFLIYFQGTGAADDSGLPNDRFFAVRPEGSVSTLKIQRTERGDSAVYLCASSLDRAYEQYFGPGTRLTVT.

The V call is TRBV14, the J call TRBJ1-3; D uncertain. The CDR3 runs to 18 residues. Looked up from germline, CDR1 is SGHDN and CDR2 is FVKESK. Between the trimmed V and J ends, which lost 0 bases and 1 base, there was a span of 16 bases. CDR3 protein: CASSQDRLGLWSGNTIYF. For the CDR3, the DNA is TGTGCCAGCAGCCAAGATCGTCTTGGCCTTTGGTCTGGAAACACCATATATTTT.

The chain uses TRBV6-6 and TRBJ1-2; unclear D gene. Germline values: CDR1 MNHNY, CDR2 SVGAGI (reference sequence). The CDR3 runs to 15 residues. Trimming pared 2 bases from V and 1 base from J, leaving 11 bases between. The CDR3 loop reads CASSYVGAYNYGYTF. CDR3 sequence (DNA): TGTGCCAGCAGTTACGTGGGAGCCTATAACTATGGCTACACCTTC.

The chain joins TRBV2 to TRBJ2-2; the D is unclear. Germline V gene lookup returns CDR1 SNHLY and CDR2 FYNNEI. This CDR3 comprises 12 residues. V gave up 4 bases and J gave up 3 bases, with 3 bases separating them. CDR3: CASSADTGELFF. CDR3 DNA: TGTGCCAGCAGTGCGGACACCGGGGAGCTGTTTTTT.

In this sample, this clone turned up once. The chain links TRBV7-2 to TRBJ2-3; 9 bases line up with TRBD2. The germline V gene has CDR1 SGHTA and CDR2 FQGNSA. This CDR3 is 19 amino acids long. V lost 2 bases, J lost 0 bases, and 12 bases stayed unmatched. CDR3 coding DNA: TGTGCCAGCAGCTTAAGTCTGACTAGCGGAACCTCTAGCACAGATACGCAGTATTTT. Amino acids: CASSLSLTSGTSSTDTQYF.

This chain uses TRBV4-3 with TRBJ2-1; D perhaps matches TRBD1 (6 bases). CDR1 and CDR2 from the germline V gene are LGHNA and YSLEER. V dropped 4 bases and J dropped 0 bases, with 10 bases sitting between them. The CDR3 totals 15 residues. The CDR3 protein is CASSPTGLSYNEQFF. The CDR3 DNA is TGCGCCAGCAGCCCCACAGGGCTCTCCTACAATGAGCAGTTCTTC.

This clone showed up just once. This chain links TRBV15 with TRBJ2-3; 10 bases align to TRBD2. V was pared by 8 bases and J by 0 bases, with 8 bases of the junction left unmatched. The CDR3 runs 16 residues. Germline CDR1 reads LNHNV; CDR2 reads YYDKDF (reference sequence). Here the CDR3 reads CATAKRAGGSTDTQYF. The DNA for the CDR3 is TGTGCCACCGCGAAACGAGCGGGGGGGAGCACAGATACGCAGTATTTT.

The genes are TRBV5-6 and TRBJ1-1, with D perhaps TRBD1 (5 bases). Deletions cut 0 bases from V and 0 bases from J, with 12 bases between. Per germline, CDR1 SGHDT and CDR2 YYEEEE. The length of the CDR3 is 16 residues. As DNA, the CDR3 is TGTGCCAGCAGCTTGGCTTCATGGGGCATGAACACTGAAGCTTTCTTT. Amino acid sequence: CASSLASWGMNTEAFF. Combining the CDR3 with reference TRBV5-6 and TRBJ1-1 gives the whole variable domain DAGVTQSPTHLIKTRGQQVTLRCSPKSGHDTVSWYQQALGQGPQFIFQYYEEEERQRGNFPDRFSGHQFPNYSSELNVNALLLGDSALYLCASSLASWGMNTEAFFGQGTRLTVV.